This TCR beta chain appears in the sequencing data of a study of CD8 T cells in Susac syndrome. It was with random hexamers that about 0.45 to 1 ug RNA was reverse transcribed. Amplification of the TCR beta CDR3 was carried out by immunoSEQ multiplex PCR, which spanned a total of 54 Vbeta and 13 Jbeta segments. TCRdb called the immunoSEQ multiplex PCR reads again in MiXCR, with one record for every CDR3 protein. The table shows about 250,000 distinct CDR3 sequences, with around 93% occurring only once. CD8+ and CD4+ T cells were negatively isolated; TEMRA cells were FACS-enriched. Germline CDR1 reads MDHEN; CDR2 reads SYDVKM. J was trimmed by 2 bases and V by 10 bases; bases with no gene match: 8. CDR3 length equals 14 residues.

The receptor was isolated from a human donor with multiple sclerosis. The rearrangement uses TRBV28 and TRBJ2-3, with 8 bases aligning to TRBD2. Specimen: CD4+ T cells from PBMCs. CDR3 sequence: CAIDGGGSTDTQYF. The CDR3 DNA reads TGTGCCATCGACGGCGGGGGGTCCACAGATACGCAGTATTTT.